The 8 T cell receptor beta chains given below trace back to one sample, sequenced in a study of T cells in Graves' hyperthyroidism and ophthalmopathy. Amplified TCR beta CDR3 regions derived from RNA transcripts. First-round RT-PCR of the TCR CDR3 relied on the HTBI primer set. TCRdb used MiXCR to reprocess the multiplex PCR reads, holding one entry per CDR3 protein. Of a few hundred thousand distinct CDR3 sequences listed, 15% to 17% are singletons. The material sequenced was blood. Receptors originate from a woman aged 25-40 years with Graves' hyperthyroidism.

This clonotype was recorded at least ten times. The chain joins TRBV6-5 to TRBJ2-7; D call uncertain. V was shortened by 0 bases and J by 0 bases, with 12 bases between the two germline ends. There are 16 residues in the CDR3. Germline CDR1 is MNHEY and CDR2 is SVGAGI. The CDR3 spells CASSYSLLRSSYEQYF. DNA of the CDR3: TGTGCCAGCAGTTACTCTCTCCTGCGGAGCTCCTACGAGCAGTACTTC.

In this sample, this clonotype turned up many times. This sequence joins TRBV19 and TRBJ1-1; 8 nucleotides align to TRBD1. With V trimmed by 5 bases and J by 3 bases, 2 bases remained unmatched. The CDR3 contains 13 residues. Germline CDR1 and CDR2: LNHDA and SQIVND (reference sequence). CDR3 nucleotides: TGTGCCAGTAGTTCAGGGGGCCACACTGAAGCTTTCTTT. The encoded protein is CASSSGGHTEAFF.

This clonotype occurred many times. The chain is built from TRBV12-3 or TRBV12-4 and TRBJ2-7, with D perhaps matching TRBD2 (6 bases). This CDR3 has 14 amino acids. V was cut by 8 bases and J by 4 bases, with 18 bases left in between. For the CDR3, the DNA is TGTGCCAGCGGACCGACGGGGAGGATTTACGAGCAGTACTTC. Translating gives CASGPTGRIYEQYF.

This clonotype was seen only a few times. The CDR3 protein is CASSEGLSNTGELFF. CDR3 nucleotide sequence: TGTGCCAGCAGTGAGGGACTCTCCAACACCGGGGAGCTGTTTTTT. The chain couples TRBV25-1 to TRBJ2-2; D is perhaps TRBD2 (6 bases). The CDR3 extends over 15 amino acids. From germline, CDR1 is MGHDK and CDR2 SYGVNS. The ends were cut back, 3 bases at V and 2 bases at J, with 10 bases in the middle.

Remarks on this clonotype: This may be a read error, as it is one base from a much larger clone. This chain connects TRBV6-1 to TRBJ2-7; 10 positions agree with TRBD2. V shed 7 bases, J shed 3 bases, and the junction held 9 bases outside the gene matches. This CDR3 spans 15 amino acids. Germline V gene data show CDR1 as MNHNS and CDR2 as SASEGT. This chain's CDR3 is CASKERLAGVYEQYF. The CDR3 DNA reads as TGTGCCAGCAAGGAGCGGCTAGCGGGAGTCTACGAGCAGTACTTC.

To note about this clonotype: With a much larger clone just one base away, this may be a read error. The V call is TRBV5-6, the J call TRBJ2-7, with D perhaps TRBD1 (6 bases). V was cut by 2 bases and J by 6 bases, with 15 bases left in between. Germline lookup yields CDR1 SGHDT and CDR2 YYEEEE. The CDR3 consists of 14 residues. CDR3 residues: CASSLVALDSEQYF. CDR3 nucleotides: TGTGCCAGCAGCTTAGTCGCCTTGGACAGCGAGCAGTACTTC.

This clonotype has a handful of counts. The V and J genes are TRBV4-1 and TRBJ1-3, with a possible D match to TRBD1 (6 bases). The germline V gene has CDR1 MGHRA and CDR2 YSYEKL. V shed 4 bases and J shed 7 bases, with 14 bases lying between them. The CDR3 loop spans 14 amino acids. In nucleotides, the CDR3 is TGCGCCAGCAGCCGACCCGGGACAAAGAACACCATATATTTT. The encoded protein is CASSRPGTKNTIYF.

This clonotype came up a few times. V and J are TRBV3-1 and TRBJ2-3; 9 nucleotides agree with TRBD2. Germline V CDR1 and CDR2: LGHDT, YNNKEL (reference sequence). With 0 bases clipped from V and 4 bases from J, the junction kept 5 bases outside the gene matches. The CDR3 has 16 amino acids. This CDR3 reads CASSQEGTSRPDTQYF. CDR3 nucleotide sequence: TGTGCCAGCAGCCAAGAGGGGACTAGCCGGCCAGATACGCAGTATTTT.